This T cell receptor beta chain was sequenced in a study of metastatic and nonmetastatic thyroid tumors. Study details: Repertoire comparison spanned blood and tumor or nodule tissue of malignant and benign thyroid patients. Study-level points and caveats: When malignant thyroid tumors were compared with benign nodules, TCR beta diversity was reportedly significantly higher in the malignant tumors. This held in both blood and tumor samples.

Comment on this clone: What it recognizes is unknown. This sequence may be a read error, since a much larger clone differs from it by one base. The sample carries other DNA sequences with the same CDR3.

In the source study's methods: Clinicopathological groups of papillary thyroid cancer showed CDR3 differences that were used to build a distant-metastasis classifier. TCRdb reassembled clones from the PCR reads with MiXCR. It is TCRdb's table, rather than the study itself, that gives the V and J calls and clone size. The table shows roughly 30,000 clones, with 15% to 20% occurring only once. CDR1 is SGHDT and CDR2 is YYEEEE in the germline V gene. The V end lost 5 bases, the J end lost 2 bases, and 10 bases lay between the germline ends. The CDR3 spans 13 residues. No patient had received any treatment before thyroid surgery.

V and J are TRBV5-6 and TRBJ1-2; D might be TRBD1 (5 bases). The clonotype originates from a female donor with papillary thyroid cancer or a benign thyroid nodule (not recorded which). Some clones in this sample may be carry-over from other donors' samples. Input material: blood. The CDR3 loop reads CASSTGRNYGYTF. The CDR3 nucleotides are TGTGCCAGCAGTACGGGGCGGAACTATGGCTACACCTTC. The variable domain in full, with the rest retrieved from reference TRBV5-6 and TRBJ1-2, is DAGVTQSPTHLIKTRGQQVTLRCSPKSGHDTVSWYQQALGQGPQFIFQYYEEEERQRGNFPDRFSGHQFPNYSSELNVNALLLGDSALYLCASSTGRNYGYTFGSGTRLTVV.